This record looks at one T cell receptor beta chain sequence and its context. Its antigen remains unidentified. This entry is derived from a study of cytomegalovirus exposure and HLA in healthy donors. The PCR ran on 60 Vbeta and 13 Jbeta primers. Generated by immunoSEQ multiplex PCR, the TCRdb table keeps only in-frame clones and is missing some. The repertoire holds 90,000 to 140,000 clones, roughly 79% seen once, with roughly 5% in the top ten. Study-level points and caveats: In vitro experiments confirmed that three CMV-associated chains were specific for CMV antigens.

Sequenced input: PBMCs. This clonotype was obtained from a male donor in good health and CMV-seronegative.

CDR3 in amino acids: CASKTGTAVETQYF. For the CDR3, the DNA is TGTGCCAGCAAGACCGGGACAGCGGTAGAGACCCAGTACTTC. The rearrangement joins TRBV28 to TRBJ2-5, with 7 bases identical to TRBD1. Germline V gene data show CDR1 as MDHEN and CDR2 as SYDVKM. The CDR3 is 14 residues long. With 7 bases clipped from V and 4 bases from J, the junction kept 9 bases outside the gene matches.